A selection of T cell receptor beta chains follows, all from one sample in a study of T cell responses to AZD1222 COVID-19 vaccine. Generated by immunoSEQ multiplex PCR, the TCRdb table keeps only in-frame clones and is missing some. In the table there are approximately 84,000 clones, about four fifths of which are singletons. This sample comprised peripheral blood, obtained 28 days after the second AZD1222 dose. The receptors come from an adult who received the AZD1222 COVID-19 vaccine. CDR3s include the opening cysteine and the closing phenylalanine or tryptophan. D genes are given only for firm matches. Not every row has a clone size; where given, it reads once, few, many or a size class.

abundance | j_gene | v_gene | d_gene | CDR3aa | CDR3nt
NA | TRBJ2-3 | TRBV11-3 | TRBD2 | CASSKGTSGRSDTQYF | TGTGCCAGCAGCAAAGGGACTAGCGGGAGATCAGATACGCAGTATTTT
NA | TRBJ1-6 | TRBV15 | NA | CATSRGPRRDYNSPLHF | TGTGCCACCAGCCGGGGCCCCCGGAGGGATTATAATTCACCCCTCCACTTT
NA | TRBJ2-3 | TRBV15 | TRBD2 | CATSRGGGRAGDTQYF | TGTGCCACCAGCAGAGGTGGCGGGAGGGCTGGAGATACGCAGTATTTT
once | TRBJ1-6 | TRBV4-1 | NA | CASSQGSNSPLHF | TGCGCCAGCAGCCAAGGGTCAAATTCACCCCTCCACTTT
once | TRBJ1-1 | TRBV19 | TRBD1 | CASSEDRWTEAFF | TGTGCCAGTAGTGAGGACAGGTGGACTGAAGCTTTCTTT
once | TRBJ2-1 | TRBV9 | TRBD2 | CASGRLAGLYNEQFF | TGTGCCAGCGGCAGACTAGCGGGACTCTACAATGAGCAGTTCTTC
once | TRBJ2-7 | TRBV4-2 | TRBD1 | CASSQDVPGQGYEQYF | TGTGCCAGCAGCCAAGATGTCCCGGGACAGGGGTACGAGCAGTACTTC
once | TRBJ1-6 | TRBV5-4 | TRBD1 | CASSSRGGRDNSPLHF | TGTGCCAGCAGCTCCAGGGGGGGAAGGGATAATTCACCCCTCCACTTT
NA | TRBJ1-5 | TRBV6-4 | NA | CASSVEANQPQHF | TGTGCCAGCAGTGTGGAGGCCAATCAGCCCCAGCATTTT
NA | TRBJ1-2 | TRBV27 | NA | CASSRGDSYGYTF | TGTGCCAGCAGTAGAGGAGACAGTTATGGCTACACCTTC
NA | TRBJ1-4 | TRBV9 | NA | CASSGGGGPATQKLFF | TGTGCCAGCAGCGGAGGAGGTGGTCCCGCGACTCAAAAACTGTTTTTT
NA | TRBJ2-2 | TRBV3-1/TRBV3-2 | TRBD1 | CASSPRDRANTGELFF | TGTGCCAGCAGCCCCCGCGACAGGGCCAACACCGGGGAGCTGTTTTTT
NA | TRBJ2-2 | TRBV6-5 | TRBD2 | CASLTSGTGELFF | TGTGCCAGCTTAACTAGCGGAACCGGGGAGCTGTTTTTT
NA | TRBJ1-3 | TRBV27 | NA | CASSLFGAAGNTIYF | TGTGCCAGCAGTTTATTTGGGGCGGCTGGAAACACCATATATTTT
NA | TRBJ1-2 | TRBV7-9 | NA | CASSSLRQGGWGYTF | TGTGCCAGCAGCTCCTTGAGGCAGGGAGGCTGGGGCTACACCTTC
few | TRBJ1-5 | TRBV7-3 | NA | CASSLDSNQPQHF | TGTGCCAGCAGCTTAGACAGCAATCAGCCCCAGCATTTT
NA | TRBJ2-1 | TRBV18 | NA | CASSPPRGENEQFF | TGTGCCAGCTCACCACCCAGGGGGGAAAATGAGCAGTTCTTC
NA | TRBJ2-1 | TRBV7-2 | TRBD2 | CASSLVWSSGRANNEQFF | TGTGCCAGCAGCTTAGTTTGGTCTAGCGGGAGGGCGAACAATGAGCAGTTCTTC
NA | TRBJ2-2 | TRBV9 | TRBD1 | CASSVGLRDREAGELFF | TGTGCCAGCAGCGTAGGCCTGAGGGACAGGGAAGCCGGGGAGCTGTTTTTT
NA | TRBJ2-7 | TRBV28 | NA | CASSLTRNSYEQYF | TGTGCCAGCAGTTTAACGCGGAACTCCTACGAGCAGTACTTC
once | TRBJ2-3 | TRBV7-9 | NA | CASSSLDTQYF | TGTGCCAGCAGCAGCCTTGATACGCAGTATTTT
NA | TRBJ1-1 | TRBV27 | TRBD1 | CASSPPRQGEVNTEAFF | TGTGCCAGCAGTCCCCCCAGACAGGGCGAGGTGAACACTGAAGCTTTCTTT
few | TRBJ1-4 | TRBV15 | TRBD1 | CATSKNRGGTNEKLFF | TGTGCCACCAGCAAGAACAGGGGAGGAACTAATGAAAAACTGTTTTTT
NA | TRBJ2-7 | TRBV19 | NA | CASGPRSPTLSSYEQYF | TGTGCCAGTGGGCCTAGGTCTCCCACCTTGAGCTCCTACGAGCAGTACTTC
NA | TRBJ1-2 | TRBV5-4 | NA | CASSLSGSRGHGYTF | TGTGCCAGCAGCTTGTCAGGGAGTAGGGGCCATGGCTACACCTTC
few | TRBJ2-7 | TRBV3-1/TRBV3-2 | NA | CASSQAAGSEQYF | TGTGCCAGCAGCCAAGCTGCAGGGAGCGAGCAGTACTTC
NA | TRBJ1-1 | TRBV9 | NA | CASSVGALGNTEAFF | TGTGCCAGCAGCGTAGGGGCCCTCGGGAACACTGAAGCTTTCTTT
NA | TRBJ1-2 | TRBV15 | NA | CATRRWSYGYTF | TGTGCCACCCGCCGTTGGAGCTATGGCTACACCTTC
NA | TRBJ2-7 | TRBV7-2 | TRBD2 | CASTSGLEPYEQYF | TGTGCCAGCACCTCGGGACTAGAACCCTACGAGCAGTACTTC
medium-sized | TRBJ1-1 | TRBV30 | TRBD1 | CAWSRGGGAEAFF | TGTGCCTGGAGTAGGGGAGGGGGCGCTGAAGCTTTCTTT
few | TRBJ2-1 | TRBV20-1 | TRBD2 | CSASVGLAVFPEQFF | TGCAGTGCTAGTGTGGGACTAGCGGTTTTCCCCGAGCAGTTCTTC
NA | TRBJ1-1 | TRBV9 | NA | CASTGGMGTEAFF | TGTGCCAGCACGGGGGGGATGGGCACTGAAGCTTTCTTT
NA | TRBJ2-3 | TRBV7-3 | NA | CASSPGGLSTDTQYF | TGTGCCAGCAGCCCCGGGGGACTGAGCACAGATACGCAGTATTTT
NA | TRBJ2-7 | TRBV27 | NA | CASGDGASYEQYF | TGTGCCAGCGGCGACGGGGCGTCCTACGAGCAGTACTTC
NA | TRBJ1-2 | TRBV2 | NA | CASSVEEGVYGYTF | TGTGCCAGCAGTGTTGAGGAGGGGGTCTATGGCTACACCTTC
NA | TRBJ2-1 | TRBV6-2/TRBV6-3 | TRBD2 | CASSVASGSGEQFF | TGTGCCAGCAGTGTGGCTAGCGGGAGTGGTGAGCAGTTCTTC
NA | TRBJ2-1 | TRBV28 | NA | CASHIGGGEYNEQFF | TGTGCCAGCCACATAGGAGGGGGGGAATACAATGAGCAGTTCTTC
NA | TRBJ2-5 | TRBV4-3 | TRBD2 | CASSQDRPGGSGETQYF | TGCGCCAGCAGCCAAGATCGCCCCGGCGGGAGTGGAGAGACCCAGTACTTC
NA | TRBJ2-5 | TRBV28 | NA | CASSSPGRETQYF | TGTGCCAGCAGTTCCCCAGGACGGGAGACCCAGTACTTC